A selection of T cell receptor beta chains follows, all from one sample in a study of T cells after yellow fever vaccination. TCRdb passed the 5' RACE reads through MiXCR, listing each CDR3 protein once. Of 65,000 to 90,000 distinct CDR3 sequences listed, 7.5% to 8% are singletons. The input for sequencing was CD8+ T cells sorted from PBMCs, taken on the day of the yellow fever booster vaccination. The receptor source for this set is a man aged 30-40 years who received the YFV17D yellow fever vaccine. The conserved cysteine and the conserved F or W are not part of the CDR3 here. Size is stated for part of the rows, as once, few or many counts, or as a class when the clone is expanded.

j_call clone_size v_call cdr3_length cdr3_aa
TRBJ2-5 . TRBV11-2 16 ASSLAPGETSLSETQY
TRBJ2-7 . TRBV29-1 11 SVGPSGTYEQY
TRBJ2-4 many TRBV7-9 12 ASSFGHDKNIQY
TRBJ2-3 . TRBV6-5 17 ASSYNPRTSGRAPDTQY
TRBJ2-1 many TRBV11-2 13 ASSPAGTSSNEQF
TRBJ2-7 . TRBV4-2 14 ASSQAKLAGDPEQY
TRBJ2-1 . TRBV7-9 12 ASSLGLAFGEQF
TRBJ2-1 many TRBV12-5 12 ASGLAGTYNEQF
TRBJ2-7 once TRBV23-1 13 ATPVGHLVPTEQY
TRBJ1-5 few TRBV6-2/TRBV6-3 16 ASSYAVDRGDSNQPQH
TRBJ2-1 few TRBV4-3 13 ASSQELSPGVEQF
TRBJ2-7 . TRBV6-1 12 ASSDETSFYEQY
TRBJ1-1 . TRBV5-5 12 ASSLAGPNTEAF
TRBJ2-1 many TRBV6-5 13 ASSYLSREDNEQF
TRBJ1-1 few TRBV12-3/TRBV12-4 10 ASATGATEAF
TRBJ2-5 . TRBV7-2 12 ASTAGQGVETQY
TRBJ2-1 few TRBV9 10 ASSVVFNEQF
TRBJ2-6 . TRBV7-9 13 ASSPGPTGANVLT
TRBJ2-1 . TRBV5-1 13 ASSSTGTFNNEQF
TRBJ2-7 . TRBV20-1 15 SAGLTTGTSSSYEQY
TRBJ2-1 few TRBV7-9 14 ASSLLPGSSYNEQF
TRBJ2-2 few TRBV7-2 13 ASSDVGGWAGELF
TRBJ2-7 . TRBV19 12 ASSPLGGGYEQY
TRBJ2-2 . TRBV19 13 VSSIDRADTGELF
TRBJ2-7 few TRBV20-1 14 SARRTSGSPPYEQY
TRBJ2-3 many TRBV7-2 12 ASSLDRVGDTQY
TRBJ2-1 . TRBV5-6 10 ASSHRLAEQF
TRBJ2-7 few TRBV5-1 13 ASSLGAGNTYEQY
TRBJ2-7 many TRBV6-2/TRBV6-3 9 ASSLAWEQY
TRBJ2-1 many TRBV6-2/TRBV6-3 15 ASSYWDRVAGEREQF
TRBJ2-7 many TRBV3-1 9 ASSQDGEQY
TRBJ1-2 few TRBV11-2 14 ASSLYGVTGSDGYT
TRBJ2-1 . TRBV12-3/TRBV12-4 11 ASSFRTNNEQF
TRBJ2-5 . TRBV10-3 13 AISESTSAQETQY
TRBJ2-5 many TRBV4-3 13 ASSQDYRGQETQY
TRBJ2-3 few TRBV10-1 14 ASSEILGGKTDTQY